These 18 T cell receptor beta chains originate from one sample sequenced in a study of CD8 T cells in Susac syndrome. A quantity of roughly 0.5 to 1 ug RNA underwent reverse transcription using random hexamers. In TCRdb, the immunoSEQ multiplex PCR reads were re-called with MiXCR into one record per CDR3 protein. The data show about 83,000 distinct CDR3 sequences, about 96% seen once. Source material: CD8+ T cells from PBMCs. These receptors all come from a human donor with Susac syndrome.

V gene TRBV19 combines with J gene TRBJ1-1, with D possibly matching TRBD1 (5 bases). CDR1 is LNHDA, CDR2 SQIVND, per germline (reference sequence). The CDR3 is 12 amino acids. The V and J ends lost 11 bases and 5 bases respectively, with 15 bases between them. In DNA form, the CDR3 reads TGTGCCTCTAATGGGGGAGGGACTGAAGCTTTCTTT. Its translation: CASNGGGTEAFF.

The rearrangement joins TRBV7-9 to TRBJ1-2, with D perhaps TRBD1 (6 bases). The germline gives CDR1 SEHNR, CDR2 FQNEAQ (reference sequence). This CDR3 comprises 13 residues. The germline V and J ends were trimmed by 8 bases and 6 bases, with 16 bases remaining between them. The CDR3 is CASSDGGADGYTF. The CDR3 coding sequence is TGTGCCAGCTCGGACGGGGGCGCAGATGGCTACACCTTC.

The V call is TRBV28, the J call TRBJ1-1; D not certain. CDR3 length: 13 amino acids. Trimming removed 6 bases from V and 2 bases from J, with 10 bases in between. Looked up from germline, CDR1 is MDHEN and CDR2 is SYDVKM. CDR3 amino acids: CASSRTVNTEAFF. Written as DNA, the CDR3 is TGTGCCAGCAGCCGAACAGTCAACACTGAAGCTTTCTTT.

This clonotype came up once. This chain joins TRBV28 and TRBJ2-5, with 10 bases that match TRBD1. CDR1 is MDHEN, CDR2 SYDVKM, per germline. The CDR3 covers 15 residues. J lost 5 bases, V lost 6 bases, and 9 bases had no gene match. CDR3 sequence reads: CASRSTTGGAETQYF. The CDR3 bases are TGTGCCAGCAGATCTACGACAGGGGGCGCGGAGACCCAGTACTTC. The variable domain in full, with the rest retrieved from reference TRBV28 and TRBJ2-5, is DVKVTQSSRYLVKRTGEKVFLECVQDMDHENMFWYRQDPGLGLRLIYFSYDVKMKEKGDIPEGYSVSREKKERFSLILESASTNQTSMYLCASRSTTGGAETQYFGPGTRLLVL.

The chain has TRBV20-1 and TRBJ2-5; D uncertain. Per germline, CDR1 DFQATT and CDR2 SNEGSKA (reference sequence). The ends were cut back, 5 bases at V and 1 base at J, with 14 bases in the middle. This CDR3 is 14 amino acids long. In nucleotides, the CDR3 is TGCAGTGCTCTCGGACCTTTAATCCAAGAGACCCAGTACTTC. This gives the protein CSALGPLIQETQYF.

The table lists this clonotype with a count of one. J is TRBJ1-1 and V is TRBV7-9; D is unresolved. CDR1 and CDR2 from the germline V gene are SEHNR and FQNEAQ (reference sequence). This CDR3 contains 13 residues. Trimming left V 8 bases short and J 7 bases short, with 17 bases between. The CDR3 is CASPRGEKVEAFF. Written as DNA, the CDR3 is TGTGCCAGCCCACGCGGGGAAAAGGTTGAAGCTTTCTTT.

The V gene is TRBV7-9, the J gene TRBJ2-7, with 7 bases identical to TRBD2. The length of the CDR3 is 15 residues. Germline V lookup: CDR1 SEHNR, CDR2 FQNEAQ (reference sequence). V gave up 4 bases and J gave up 3 bases; unmatched junction bases: 9. The CDR3 spells CASSSPAGLGYEQYF. The CDR3 DNA follows: TGTGCCAGCAGCTCCCCAGCGGGACTTGGCTACGAGCAGTACTTC.

The chain carries TRBV29-1 and TRBJ2-1; D tentatively fits TRBD1 or TRBD2 (5 bases each). Germline loops: CDR1 SQVTM, CDR2 ANQGSEA. Trimming pared 7 bases from V and 8 bases from J, leaving 18 bases between. This CDR3 has 13 residues. CDR3 region: CSAEGEGTDEQFF. CDR3 sequence (DNA): TGCAGCGCCGAGGGAGAAGGGACCGATGAGCAGTTCTTC.

This clonotype was seen only once. V usage is TRBV10-2 and J usage is TRBJ1-2; a weak D match, TRBD1 (5 bases). Germline-derived CDR1 and CDR2 are WSHSY and SAAADI. There are 13 residues in the CDR3. Deletions cut 7 bases from V and 8 bases from J, with 17 bases between. Here the CDR3 DNA reads TGCGCCAGCAAAACCGGGGCCCTGAGCGGCTACACCTTC. Protein sequence: CASKTGALSGYTF.

The chain uses TRBV9 and TRBJ2-7, with D uncertain. Trimming removed 3 bases from V and 3 bases from J, with 10 bases in between. The length of the CDR3 is 13 residues. CDR1 and CDR2 from the germline V gene are SGDLS and YYNGEE. The CDR3 region is CASSAGSSYEQYF. In nucleotides, the CDR3 is TGTGCCAGCAGCGCCGGATCAAGCTACGAGCAGTACTTC. Supplemented by reference TRBV9 and TRBJ2-7, the full variable domain reads DSGVTQTPKHLITATGQRVTLRCSPRSGDLSVYWYQQSLDQGLQFLIQYYNGEERAKGNILERFSAQQFPDLHSELNLSSLELGDSALYFCASSAGSSYEQYFGPGTRLTVT.

This clonotype was counted a single time. The chain is built from TRBV14 and TRBJ2-5, with D hard to call. With 4 bases removed from V and 5 bases from J, the gap between germline ends came to 14 bases. This CDR3 comprises 14 residues. The germline CDR1 and CDR2 sequences are SGHDN and FVKESK. The CDR3 protein is CASSRLSIQETQYF. For the CDR3, the DNA is TGTGCCAGCAGCCGCCTGAGTATTCAGGAGACCCAGTACTTC.

The V call is TRBV19, the J call TRBJ2-1, with 9 bases matching TRBD2. The CDR3 loop spans 13 amino acids. Germline V lookup: CDR1 LNHDA, CDR2 SQIVND (reference sequence). The V and J ends lost 7 bases and 10 bases, in that order; junction bases with no gene match: 8. The CDR3 DNA is TGTGCCAGTACGGTAGCGGGGGCTGGGGAGCAGTTCTTC. Amino acids: CASTVAGAGEQFF.

This clonotype was detected only a few times. This CDR3 reads CASSLMRGAYEQYV. CDR3 nucleotide sequence: TGTGCCAGCAGCTTGATGCGGGGGGCCTACGAGCAGTACGTC. V gene TRBV11-2 combines with J gene TRBJ2-7; 8 nucleotides line up with TRBD2. This CDR3 is built from 14 residues. V dropped 3 bases and J dropped 2; count of bases not matched to a gene: 3. CDR1 is SGHAT, CDR2 FQNNGV, per germline.

The chain is built from TRBV20-1 and TRBJ1-4; D is uncertain. The V gene's germline CDR1 is DFQATT and CDR2 SNEGSKA (reference sequence). V was clipped by 6 bases and J by 4 bases, with 9 bases between them. The CDR3 is made up of 12 amino acids. The CDR3 nucleotides read TGCAGTGCGCTGACGGGTAATGAAAAACTGTTTTTT. Encoded protein: CSALTGNEKLFF.

The rearrangement uses TRBV20-1 and TRBJ2-1, with TRBD2 matching over 10 bases. The CDR3 runs 16 residues. V was clipped by 2 bases and J by 7 bases; unmatched bases: 11. CDR1 is DFQATT and CDR2 is SNEGSKA in the germline V gene (reference sequence). Written as DNA, the CDR3 is TGCAGTGCTAGAATCGTGGCTAGCGGGAGTAAAAATGAGCAGTTCTTC. As protein: CSARIVASGSKNEQFF.

The chain couples TRBV5-6 to TRBJ2-7, with 9 nucleotides matching TRBD2. The CDR3 extends over 16 amino acids. J lost 4 bases, V lost 3 bases, and 11 bases had no gene match. Germline CDR1 and CDR2: SGHDT and YYEEEE. CDR3 DNA: TGTGCCAGCAGCTCCGCGGCGGCGGGGGGGATTTACGAGCAGTACTTC. Translation gives CASSSAAAGGIYEQYF.

The V and J genes are TRBV27 and TRBJ1-6; the D is unclear. V shed 5 bases and J shed 8 bases, with 16 bases lying between them. The germline V gene encodes CDR1 MNHEY and CDR2 SMNVEV (reference sequence). The CDR3 spans 15 residues. The CDR3: CASSPLTAGHSPLHF. CDR3 sequence (DNA): TGTGCCAGCAGTCCTCTTACGGCAGGTCATTCACCCCTCCACTTT.

The chain joins TRBV20-1 to TRBJ2-3, with D perhaps given as TRBD1 or TRBD2 (5 bases each). Germline V gene data show CDR1 as DFQATT and CDR2 as SNEGSKA (reference sequence). The CDR3 consists of 15 residues. V was shortened by 0 bases and J by 0 bases, with 10 bases between the two germline ends. DNA for the CDR3: TGCAGTGCTAGAGAAGAGGGGCGGAGCACAGATACGCAGTATTTT. As protein: CSAREEGRSTDTQYF.